The clone carrying this TCR beta chain was seen only a few times. The antigen remains unidentified. The data are from a study of T cells after yellow fever vaccination. They built TCR cDNA with 5'RACE template switching, a step that put in a universal primer site and UMIs. TCRdb called the 5' RACE reads again in MiXCR, with one record for every CDR3 protein. This sample carries hundreds of thousands of distinct CDR3 sequences, roughly 8.7% of them seen once, and the ten largest clones take approximately 18%. This CDR3 region has 15 residues. Germline V gives CDR1 MDHEN, CDR2 SYDVKM. With 6 bases clipped from V and 7 bases from J, the junction kept 12 bases outside the gene matches. Study conclusions and caveats: Once the booster was given, most primary-vaccination clones reappeared, at approximately 97% for CD4 and roughly 90% for CD8. Researchers noted that a small share of clonotypes showed up in both CD4 and CD8 compartments.

The chain links TRBV28 to TRBJ2-5; 9 bases are shared with TRBD1. The clonotype originates from a man younger than 30 who received the YFV17D yellow fever vaccine. Sequences were derived from PBMCs, sampled on the day of the first yellow fever vaccination. CDR3 coding DNA: TGTGCCAGCAGCCTGGGACAGGGTGAATCCGGGACCCAGTACTTC. Its protein product is CASSLGQGESGTQYF.